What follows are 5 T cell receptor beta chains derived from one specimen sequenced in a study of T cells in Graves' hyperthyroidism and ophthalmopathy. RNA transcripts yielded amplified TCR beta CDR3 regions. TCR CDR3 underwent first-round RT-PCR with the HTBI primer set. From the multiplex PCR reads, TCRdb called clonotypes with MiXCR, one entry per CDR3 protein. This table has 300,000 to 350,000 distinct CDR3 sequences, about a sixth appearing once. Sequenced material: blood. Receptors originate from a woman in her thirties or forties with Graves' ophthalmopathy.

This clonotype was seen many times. The CDR3 loop is CASSLSSEQYF. The CDR3 DNA sequence: TGTGCCAGCAGCTTATCATCCGAGCAGTACTTC. The J gene is TRBJ2-7, the V gene TRBV11-2; the D is unclear. The germline V gene encodes CDR1 SGHAT and CDR2 FQNNGV. V lost 2 bases and J 6 bases, leaving 5 bases between the germline ends. The CDR3 loop spans 11 amino acids. The variable domain in full, completed from reference TRBV11-2 and TRBJ2-7, reads EAGVAQSPRYKIIEKRQSVAFWCNPISGHATLYWYQQILGQGPKLLIQFQNNGVVDDSQLPKDRFSAERLKGVDSTLKIQPAKLEDSAVYLCASSLSSEQYFGPGTRLTVT.

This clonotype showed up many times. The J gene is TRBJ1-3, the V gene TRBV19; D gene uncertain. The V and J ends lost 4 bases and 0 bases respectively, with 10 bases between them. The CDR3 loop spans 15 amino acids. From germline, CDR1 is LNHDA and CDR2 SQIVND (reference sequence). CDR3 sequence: CASSKLDLSGNTIYF. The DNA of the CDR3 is TGTGCCAGTAGTAAATTGGATCTCTCTGGAAACACCATATATTTT.

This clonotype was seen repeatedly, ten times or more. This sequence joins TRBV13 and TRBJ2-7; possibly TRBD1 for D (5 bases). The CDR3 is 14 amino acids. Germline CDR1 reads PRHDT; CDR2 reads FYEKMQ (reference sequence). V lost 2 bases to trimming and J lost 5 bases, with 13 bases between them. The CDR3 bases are TGTGCCAGCAGCTTAAAACAGGCCGTACACGAGCAGTACTTC. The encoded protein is CASSLKQAVHEQYF.

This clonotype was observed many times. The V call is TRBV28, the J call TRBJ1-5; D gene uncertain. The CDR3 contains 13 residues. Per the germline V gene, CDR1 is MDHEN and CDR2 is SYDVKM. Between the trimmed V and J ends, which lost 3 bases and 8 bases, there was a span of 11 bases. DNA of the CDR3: TGTGCCAGCAGTTTTAGTCTTTTTGAGCCCCAGCATTTT. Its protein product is CASSFSLFEPQHF.

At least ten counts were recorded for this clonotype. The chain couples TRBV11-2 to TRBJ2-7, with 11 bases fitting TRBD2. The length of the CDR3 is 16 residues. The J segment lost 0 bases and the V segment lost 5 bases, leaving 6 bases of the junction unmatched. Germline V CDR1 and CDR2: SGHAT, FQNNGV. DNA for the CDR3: TGTGCCAGCAGCGCGGGACTAGCGGCTTACTCCTACGAGCAGTACTTC. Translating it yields CASSAGLAAYSYEQYF.